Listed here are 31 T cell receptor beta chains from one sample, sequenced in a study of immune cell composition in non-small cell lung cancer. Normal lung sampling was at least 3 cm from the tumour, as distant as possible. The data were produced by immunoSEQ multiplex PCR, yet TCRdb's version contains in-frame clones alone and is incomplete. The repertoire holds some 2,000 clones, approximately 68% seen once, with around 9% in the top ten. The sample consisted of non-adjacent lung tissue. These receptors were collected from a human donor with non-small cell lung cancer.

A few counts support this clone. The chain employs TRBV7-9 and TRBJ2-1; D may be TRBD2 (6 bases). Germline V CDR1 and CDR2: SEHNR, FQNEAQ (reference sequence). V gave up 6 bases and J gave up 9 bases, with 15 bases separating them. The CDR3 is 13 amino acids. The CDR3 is CASRFPGGGEQFF. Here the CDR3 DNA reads TGTGCCAGCAGATTTCCCGGGGGAGGTGAGCAGTTCTTC.

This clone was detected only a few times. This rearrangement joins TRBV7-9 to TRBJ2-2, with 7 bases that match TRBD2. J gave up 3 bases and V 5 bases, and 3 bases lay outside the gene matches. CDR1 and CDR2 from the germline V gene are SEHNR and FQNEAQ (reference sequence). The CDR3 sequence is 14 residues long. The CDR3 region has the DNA TGTGCCAGCAGCGACGGGGGGTACACCGGGGAGCTGTTTTTT. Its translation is CASSDGGYTGELFF.

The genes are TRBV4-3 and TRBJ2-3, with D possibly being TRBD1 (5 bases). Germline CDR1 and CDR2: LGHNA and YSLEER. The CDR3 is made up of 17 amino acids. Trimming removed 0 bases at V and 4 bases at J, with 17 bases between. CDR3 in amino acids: CASSQEVTGVYADTQYF. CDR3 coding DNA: TGCGCCAGCAGCCAAGAAGTCACAGGAGTATACGCAGATACGCAGTATTTT.

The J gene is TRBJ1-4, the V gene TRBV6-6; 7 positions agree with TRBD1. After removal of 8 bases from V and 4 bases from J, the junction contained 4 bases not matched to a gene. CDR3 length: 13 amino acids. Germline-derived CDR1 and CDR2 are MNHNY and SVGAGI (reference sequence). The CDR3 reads CASRTGSNEKLFF. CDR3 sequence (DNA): TGTGCCAGCCGGACAGGAAGTAATGAAAAACTGTTTTTT.

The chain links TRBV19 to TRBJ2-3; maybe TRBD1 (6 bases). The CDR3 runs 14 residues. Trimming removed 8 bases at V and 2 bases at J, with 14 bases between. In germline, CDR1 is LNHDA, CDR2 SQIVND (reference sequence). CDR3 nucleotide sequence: TGTGCCAGTCGGAGGACAGCAAACACAGATACGCAGTATTTT. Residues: CASRRTANTDTQYF.

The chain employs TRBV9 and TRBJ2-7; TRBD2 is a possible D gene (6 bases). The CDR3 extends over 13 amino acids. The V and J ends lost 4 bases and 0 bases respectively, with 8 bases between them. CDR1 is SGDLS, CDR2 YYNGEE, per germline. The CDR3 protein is CASSRDSSYEQYF. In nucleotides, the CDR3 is TGTGCCAGCAGCAGGGACTCCTCCTACGAGCAGTACTTC.

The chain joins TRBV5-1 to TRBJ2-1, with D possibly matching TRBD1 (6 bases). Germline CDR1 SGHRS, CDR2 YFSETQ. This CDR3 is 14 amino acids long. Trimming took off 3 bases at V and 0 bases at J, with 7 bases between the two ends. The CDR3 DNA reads TGCGCCAGCAGCTGGGACATCTCCTACAATGAGCAGTTCTTC. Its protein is CASSWDISYNEQFF.

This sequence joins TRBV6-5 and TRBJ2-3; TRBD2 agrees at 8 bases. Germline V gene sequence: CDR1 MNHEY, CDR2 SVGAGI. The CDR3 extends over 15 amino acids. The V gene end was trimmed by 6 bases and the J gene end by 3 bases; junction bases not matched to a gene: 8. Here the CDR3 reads CASRISGSGTDTQYF. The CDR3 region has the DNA TGTGCCAGCAGAATCAGCGGGAGTGGGACAGATACGCAGTATTTT.

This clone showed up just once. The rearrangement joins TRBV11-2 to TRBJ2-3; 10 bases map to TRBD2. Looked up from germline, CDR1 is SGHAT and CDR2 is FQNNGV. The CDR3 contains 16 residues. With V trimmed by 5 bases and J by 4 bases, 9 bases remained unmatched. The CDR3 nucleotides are TGTGCCAGCAGCCGTAGCCTAGCGGGGGCCTCAGATACGCAGTATTTT. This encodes CASSRSLAGASDTQYF. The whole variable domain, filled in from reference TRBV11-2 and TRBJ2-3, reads EAGVAQSPRYKIIEKRQSVAFWCNPISGHATLYWYQQILGQGPKLLIQFQNNGVVDDSQLPKDRFSAERLKGVDSTLKIQPAKLEDSAVYLCASSRSLAGASDTQYFGPGTRLTVL.

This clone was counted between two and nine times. The CDR3 spells CASSLAQVTMEYF. For the CDR3, the DNA is TGTGCCAGCAGCTTAGCGCAGGTGACAATGGAGTACTTC. This chain uses TRBV7-2 with TRBJ2-7; D is ambiguous. Between the trimmed V and J ends, which lost 0 bases and 11 bases, there was a span of 14 bases. The germline V gene encodes CDR1 SGHTA and CDR2 FQGNSA. The CDR3 totals 13 residues.

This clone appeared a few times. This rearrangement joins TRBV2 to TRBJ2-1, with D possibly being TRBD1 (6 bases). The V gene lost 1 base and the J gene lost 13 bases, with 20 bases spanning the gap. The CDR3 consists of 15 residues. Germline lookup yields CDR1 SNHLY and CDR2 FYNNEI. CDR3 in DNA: TGTGCCAGCAGTGAAGGGCAGGGGCTATTCTCCACTCAGTTCTTC. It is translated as CASSEGQGLFSTQFF.

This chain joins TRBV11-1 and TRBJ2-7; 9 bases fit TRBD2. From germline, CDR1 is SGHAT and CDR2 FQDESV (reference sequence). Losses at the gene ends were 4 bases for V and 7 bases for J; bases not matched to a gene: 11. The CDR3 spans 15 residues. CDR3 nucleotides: TGTGCCAGCAGCTATGGACTAGCGCACCAAGGAGAGCAGTACTTC. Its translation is CASSYGLAHQGEQYF.

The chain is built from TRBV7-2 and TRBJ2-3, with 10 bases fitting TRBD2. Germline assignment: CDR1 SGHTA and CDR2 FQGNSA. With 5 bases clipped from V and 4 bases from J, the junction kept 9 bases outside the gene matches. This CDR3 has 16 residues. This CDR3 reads CASSPTSGVGPDTQYF. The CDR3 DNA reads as TGTGCCAGCAGCCCCACTAGCGGGGTTGGGCCAGATACGCAGTATTTT.

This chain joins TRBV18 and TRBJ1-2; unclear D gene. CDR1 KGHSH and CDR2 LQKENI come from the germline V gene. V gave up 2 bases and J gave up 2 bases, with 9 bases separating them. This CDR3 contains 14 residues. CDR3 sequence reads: CASSPEAANYGYTF. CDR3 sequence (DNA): TGTGCCAGCTCACCAGAGGCAGCAAACTATGGCTACACCTTC.

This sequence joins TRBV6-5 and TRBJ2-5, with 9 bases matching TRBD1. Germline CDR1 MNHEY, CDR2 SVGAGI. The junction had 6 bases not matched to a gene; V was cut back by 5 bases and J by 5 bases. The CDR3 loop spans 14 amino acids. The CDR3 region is CASSDTGGKETQYF. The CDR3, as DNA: TGTGCCAGCAGTGACACAGGGGGCAAGGAGACCCAGTACTTC.

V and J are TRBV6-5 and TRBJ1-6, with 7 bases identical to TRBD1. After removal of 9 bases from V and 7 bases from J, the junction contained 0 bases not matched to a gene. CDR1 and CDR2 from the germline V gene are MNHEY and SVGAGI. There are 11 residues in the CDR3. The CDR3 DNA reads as TGTGCCAGGACAGGGAATTCACCCCTCCACTTT. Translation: CARTGNSPLHF.

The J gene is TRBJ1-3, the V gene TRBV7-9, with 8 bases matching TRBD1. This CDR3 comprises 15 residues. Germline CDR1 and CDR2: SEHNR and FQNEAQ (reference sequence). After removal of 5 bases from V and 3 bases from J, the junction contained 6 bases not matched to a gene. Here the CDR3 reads CASSPQGASGNTIYF. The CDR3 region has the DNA TGTGCCAGCAGCCCCCAGGGGGCGAGTGGAAACACCATATATTTT.

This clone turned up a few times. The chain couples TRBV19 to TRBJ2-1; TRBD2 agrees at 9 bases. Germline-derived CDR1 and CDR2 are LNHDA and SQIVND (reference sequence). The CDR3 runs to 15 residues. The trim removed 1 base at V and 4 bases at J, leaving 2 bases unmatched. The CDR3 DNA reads TGTGCCAGTAGTATAGGAGCGGGAGGATACAATGAGCAGTTCTTC. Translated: CASSIGAGGYNEQFF.

CDR3 nucleotides: TGTGCCAGCTCACCCGCACAGGGGGCTGGAAACACCATATATTTT. The encoded protein is CASSPAQGAGNTIYF. This chain connects TRBV18 to TRBJ1-3, with TRBD1 identical over 8 bases. Per the germline V gene, CDR1 is KGHSH and CDR2 is LQKENI. The CDR3 extends over 15 amino acids. The V and J ends lost 3 bases and 2 bases, in that order; junction bases with no gene match: 3.

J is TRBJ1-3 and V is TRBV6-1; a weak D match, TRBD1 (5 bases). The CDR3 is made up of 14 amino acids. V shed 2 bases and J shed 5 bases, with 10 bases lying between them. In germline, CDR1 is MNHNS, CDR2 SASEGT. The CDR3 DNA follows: TGTGCCAGCAGTGAAAGGGAGGGGCGAAACACCATATATTTT. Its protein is CASSEREGRNTIYF.

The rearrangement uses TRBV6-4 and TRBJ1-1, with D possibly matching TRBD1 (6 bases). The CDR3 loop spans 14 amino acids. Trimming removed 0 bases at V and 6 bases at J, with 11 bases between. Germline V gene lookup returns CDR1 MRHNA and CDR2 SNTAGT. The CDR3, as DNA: TGTGCCAGCAGTGACTCCGAGGGGGTCGCTGAAGCTTTCTTT. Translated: CASSDSEGVAEAFF.

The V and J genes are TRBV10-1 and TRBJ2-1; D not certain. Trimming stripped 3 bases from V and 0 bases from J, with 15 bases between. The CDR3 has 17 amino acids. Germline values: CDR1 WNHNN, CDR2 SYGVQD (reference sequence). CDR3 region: CASSEEFYVPSYNEQFF. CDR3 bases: TGCGCCAGCAGTGAAGAATTCTACGTCCCCTCCTACAATGAGCAGTTCTTC.

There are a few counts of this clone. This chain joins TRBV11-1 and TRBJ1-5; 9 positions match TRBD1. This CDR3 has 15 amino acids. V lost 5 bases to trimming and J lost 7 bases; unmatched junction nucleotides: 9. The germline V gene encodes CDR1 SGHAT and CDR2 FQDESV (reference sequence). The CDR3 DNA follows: TGTGCCAGCAGCCGGGACAGGGTCACGGGGCAGCCCCAGCATTTT. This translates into CASSRDRVTGQPQHF.

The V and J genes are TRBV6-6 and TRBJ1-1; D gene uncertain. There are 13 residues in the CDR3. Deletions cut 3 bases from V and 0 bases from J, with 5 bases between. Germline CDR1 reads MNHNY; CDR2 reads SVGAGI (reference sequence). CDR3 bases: TGTGCCAGCAGTTATACAGTGAACACTGAAGCTTTCTTT. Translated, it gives CASSYTVNTEAFF.

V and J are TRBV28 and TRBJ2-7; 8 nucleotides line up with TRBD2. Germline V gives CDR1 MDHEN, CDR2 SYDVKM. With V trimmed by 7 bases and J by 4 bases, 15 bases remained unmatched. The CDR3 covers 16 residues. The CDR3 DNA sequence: TGTGCCAGCACTCCGGGAGGGGCGGGAGGAGTATACGAGCAGTACTTC. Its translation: CASTPGGAGGVYEQYF.

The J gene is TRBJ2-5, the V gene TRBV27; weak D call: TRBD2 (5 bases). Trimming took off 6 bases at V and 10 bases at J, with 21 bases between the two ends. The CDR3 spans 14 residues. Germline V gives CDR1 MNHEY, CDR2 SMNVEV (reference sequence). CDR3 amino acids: CASRPPGSLEGQYF. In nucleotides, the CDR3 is TGTGCCAGCAGGCCACCCGGATCCCTCGAGGGCCAGTACTTC.

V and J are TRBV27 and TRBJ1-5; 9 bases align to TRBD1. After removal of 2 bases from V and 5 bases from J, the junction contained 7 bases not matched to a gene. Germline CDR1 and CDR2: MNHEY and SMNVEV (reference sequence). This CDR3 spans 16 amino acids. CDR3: CASSLGSGTGHQPQHF. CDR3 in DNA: TGTGCCAGCAGTTTAGGATCCGGGACAGGGCATCAGCCCCAGCATTTT.

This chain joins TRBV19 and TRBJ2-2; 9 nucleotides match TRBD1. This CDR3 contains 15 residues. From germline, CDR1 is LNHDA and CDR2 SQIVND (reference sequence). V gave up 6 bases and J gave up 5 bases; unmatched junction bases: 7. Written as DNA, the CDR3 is TGTGCCAGTAGCCCAGTTGGACAGGGGACCGGGGAGCTGTTTTTT. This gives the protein CASSPVGQGTGELFF.

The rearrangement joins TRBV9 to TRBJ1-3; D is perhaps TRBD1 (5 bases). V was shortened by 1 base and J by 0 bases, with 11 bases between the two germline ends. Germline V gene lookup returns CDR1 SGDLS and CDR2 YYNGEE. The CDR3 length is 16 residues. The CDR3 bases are TGTGCCAGCAGCGTACTAGACAGTTACTCTGGAAACACCATATATTTT. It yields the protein CASSVLDSYSGNTIYF. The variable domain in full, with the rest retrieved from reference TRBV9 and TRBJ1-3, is DSGVTQTPKHLITATGQRVTLRCSPRSGDLSVYWYQQSLDQGLQFLIQYYNGEERAKGNILERFSAQQFPDLHSELNLSSLELGDSALYFCASSVLDSYSGNTIYFGEGSWLTVV.

The CDR3: CASSFGDRGLDTQYF. The CDR3 nucleotides are TGTGCCAGCAGCTTTGGCGACAGGGGGTTAGATACGCAGTATTTT. V and J are TRBV5-6 and TRBJ2-3, with 9 bases matching TRBD1. The CDR3 is 15 amino acids. Germline V gene sequence: CDR1 SGHDT, CDR2 YYEEEE. V shed 2 bases, J shed 5 bases, and the junction held 6 bases outside the gene matches.

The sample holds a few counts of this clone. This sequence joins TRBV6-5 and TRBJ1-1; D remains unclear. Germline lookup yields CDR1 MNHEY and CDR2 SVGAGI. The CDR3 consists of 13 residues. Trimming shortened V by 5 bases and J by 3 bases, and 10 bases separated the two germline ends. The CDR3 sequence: CASSVEKYTEAFF. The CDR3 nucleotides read TGTGCCAGCAGTGTCGAGAAGTACACTGAAGCTTTCTTT.